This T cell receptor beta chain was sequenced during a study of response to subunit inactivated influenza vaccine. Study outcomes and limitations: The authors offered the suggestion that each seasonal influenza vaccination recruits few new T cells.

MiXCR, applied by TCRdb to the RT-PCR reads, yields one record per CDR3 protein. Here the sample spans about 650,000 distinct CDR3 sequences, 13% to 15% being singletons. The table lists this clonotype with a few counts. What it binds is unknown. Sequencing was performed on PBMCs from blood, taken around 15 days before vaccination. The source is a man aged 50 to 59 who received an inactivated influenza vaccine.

This chain's CDR3 is CASSFPSAADTQYF. The CDR3 coding sequence is TGCGCCAGCAGCTTCCCTAGCGCAGCAGATACGCAGTATTTT. The J gene is TRBJ2-3, the V gene TRBV5-1; perhaps TRBD2 as D (6 bases). Trimming shortened V by 2 bases and J by 4 bases, and 11 bases separated the two germline ends. The CDR3 is made up of 14 amino acids. The V gene's germline CDR1 is SGHRS and CDR2 YFSETQ.